Sequencing of this T cell receptor beta chain was carried out in a study of identical twins. TCRdb re-called the 5' RACE reads through MiXCR, storing one row per CDR3 protein. The sample records nearly 650,000 distinct CDR3 sequences, around 7.4% being singletons. This same sample was also part of a study on yellow fever vaccine responses in identical twins.

Sequencing was carried out using PBMCs. This sequence originates from a woman younger than 30 in good health.

DNA of the CDR3: TGCAGTGCTAGAGGCGGGGGCCCTTCCTATTATTTT. It encodes CSARGGGPSYYF. This chain links TRBV20-1 with TRBJ2-3; D perhaps matches TRBD2 (7 bases). V shed 1 base and J shed 15 bases, with 17 bases lying between them. Germline CDR1 is DFQATT and CDR2 is SNEGSKA (reference sequence). The CDR3 consists of 12 residues.